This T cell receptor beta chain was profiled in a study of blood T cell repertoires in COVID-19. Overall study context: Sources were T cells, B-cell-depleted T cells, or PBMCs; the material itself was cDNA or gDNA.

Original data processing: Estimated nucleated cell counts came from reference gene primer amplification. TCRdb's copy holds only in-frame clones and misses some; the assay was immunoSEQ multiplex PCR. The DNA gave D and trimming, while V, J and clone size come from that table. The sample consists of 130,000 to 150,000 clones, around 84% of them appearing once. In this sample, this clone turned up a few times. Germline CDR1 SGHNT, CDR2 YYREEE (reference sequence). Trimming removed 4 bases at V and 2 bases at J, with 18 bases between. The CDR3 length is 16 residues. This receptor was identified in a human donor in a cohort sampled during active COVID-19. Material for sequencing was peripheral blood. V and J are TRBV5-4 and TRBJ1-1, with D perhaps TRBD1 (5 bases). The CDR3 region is CASSEDLPTANTEAFF. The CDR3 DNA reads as TGTGCCAGCAGCGAAGACCTTCCGACAGCCAACACTGAAGCTTTCTTT.